The present T cell receptor (beta chain) was sequenced within a study of blood T cell repertoires in COVID-19. The overall study: COVID-19 samples from acute and convalescent phases originated in the United States, Italy and Spain.

The CDR3 extends over 13 amino acids. Trimming shortened V by 4 bases and J by 6 bases, and 10 bases separated the two germline ends. The V gene's germline CDR1 is LGHDT and CDR2 YNNKEL (reference sequence). Using immunoSEQ multiplex PCR, the repertoire was profiled, and TCRdb retains in-frame clones only, with some absent. The table lists roughly 150,000 clones, 75% to 85% of them singletons, with roughly 6% in the top ten. This clone was observed many times. Cohorts were determined from participant-reported clinical history. The study counted Cohort 3 donors as recovered given two negative PCRs, clearance, or symptom resolution.

The chain carries TRBV3-1 (or the pseudogene TRBV3-2) and TRBJ2-1, with D perhaps TRBD2 (5 bases). Sequenced: PBMCs or T cells enriched from blood (not recorded which). The receptor's source is a middle-aged man who had recovered from COVID-19. Written as DNA, the CDR3 is TGTGCCAGCAGCCTTAAAAGCGGCAATGAGCAGTTCTTC. This translates into CASSLKSGNEQFF.